Following are 2 T cell receptor beta chains from one sample sequenced in a study of follicular helper T cells after annual influenza vaccination. Here immunoSEQ multiplex PCR was the method, and the copy in TCRdb shows in-frame clones only, minus some. Here the sample spans thousands of clones, 75% to 90% being singletons. The sample's time point: 2014-2015 season, 7 days after vaccination. Material: CXCR5+ CD38- circulating T follicular helper cells from blood, obtained 7 days after influenza vaccination. Subset given: circulating Tfh, non-naive CD4+CXCR5+PD-1+ (ICOS+CD38+ or ICOS-CD38-). The origin of the receptors is an adult who received the influenza vaccine.

The V call is TRBV28, the J call TRBJ1-1, with 7 bases aligning to TRBD1. Germline V gives CDR1 MDHEN, CDR2 SYDVKM. The CDR3 consists of 14 residues. V was clipped by 4 bases and J by 5 bases; unmatched bases: 7. DNA of the CDR3: TGTGCCAGCAGTTACCCAGGGGGGGGAACTGAAGCTTTCTTT. It yields the protein CASSYPGGGTEAFF. Together with reference TRBV28 and TRBJ1-1, the CDR3 gives the full variable domain: DVKVTQSSRYLVKRTGEKVFLECVQDMDHENMFWYRQDPGLGLRLIYFSYDVKMKEKGDIPEGYSVSREKKERFSLILESASTNQTSMYLCASSYPGGGTEAFFGQGTRLTVV.

The V call is TRBV5-1, the J call TRBJ2-5; D is perhaps TRBD2 (6 bases). Germline CDR1 and CDR2: SGHRS and YFSETQ. The V and J ends lost 2 bases and 3 bases respectively, with 11 bases between them. The CDR3 totals 14 residues. The CDR3 DNA is TGCGCCAGCAGCTTAGGACTACAAAAAGAGACCCAGTACTTC. Amino acid sequence: CASSLGLQKETQYF.